This T cell receptor (beta chain) was identified during a study of cytomegalovirus exposure and HLA in healthy donors. Overall study findings and caveats: It was assumed in the presence/absence analyses that sequencing depth was roughly uniform across donors. Reportedly, a later analysis found an Asian-associated ancestry cluster had fewer N-insertions than the roughly 700-donor mean. One cluster of highly shared sequence variants probably arose as a sequencing artifact. For TCR beta chains, V- and J-gene trimming was later linked to a missense DCLRE1C variant.

The PCR made use of 60 Vbeta and 13 Jbeta primers. Generated by immunoSEQ multiplex PCR, the TCRdb table keeps only in-frame clones and is missing some. Seen in this sample are about 50,000 clones; the ten most common clones hold roughly 12%. V lost 5 bases and J lost 9, with 11 bases in between. In germline, CDR1 is MNHEY, CDR2 SMNVEV (reference sequence). The CDR3 consists of 11 residues. With respect to this clone: Its antigen is not identified.

The specimen was PBMCs. The sequence was collected from a man aged 18-30 years in good health and CMV-seropositive. This sequence joins TRBV27 and TRBJ2-7, with D tentatively TRBD2 (6 bases). The CDR3 reads CASSQGLGQYF. The CDR3 region has the DNA TGTGCCAGCAGTCAGGGACTTGGGCAGTACTTC.